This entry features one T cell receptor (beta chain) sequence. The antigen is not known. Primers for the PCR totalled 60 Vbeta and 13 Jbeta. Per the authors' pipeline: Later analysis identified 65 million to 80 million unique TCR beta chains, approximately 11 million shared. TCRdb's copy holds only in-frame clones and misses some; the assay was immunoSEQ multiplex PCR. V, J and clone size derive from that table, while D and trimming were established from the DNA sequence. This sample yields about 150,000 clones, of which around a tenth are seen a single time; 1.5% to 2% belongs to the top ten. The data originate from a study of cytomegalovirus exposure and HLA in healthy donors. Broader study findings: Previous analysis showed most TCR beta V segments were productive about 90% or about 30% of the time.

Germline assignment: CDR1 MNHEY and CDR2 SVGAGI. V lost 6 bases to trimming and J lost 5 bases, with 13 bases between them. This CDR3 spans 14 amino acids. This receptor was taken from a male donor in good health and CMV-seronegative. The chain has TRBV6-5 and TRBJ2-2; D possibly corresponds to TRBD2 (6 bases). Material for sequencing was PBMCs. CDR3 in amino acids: CASRSGRLTGELFF. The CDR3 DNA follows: TGTGCCAGCAGAAGTGGGAGGCTTACCGGGGAGCTGTTTTTT.